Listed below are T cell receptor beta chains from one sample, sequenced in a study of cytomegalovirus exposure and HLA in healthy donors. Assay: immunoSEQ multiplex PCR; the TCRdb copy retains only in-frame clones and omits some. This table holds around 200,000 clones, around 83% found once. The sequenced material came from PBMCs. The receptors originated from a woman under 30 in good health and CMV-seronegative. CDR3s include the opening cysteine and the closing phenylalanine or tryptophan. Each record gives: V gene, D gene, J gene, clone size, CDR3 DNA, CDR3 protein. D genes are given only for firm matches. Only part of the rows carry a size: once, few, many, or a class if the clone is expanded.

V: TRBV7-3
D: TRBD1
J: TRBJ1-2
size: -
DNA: TGTGCCAGCAGCTCCGGGACAGGGGAAGGCTACACCTTC
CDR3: CASSSGTGEGYTF

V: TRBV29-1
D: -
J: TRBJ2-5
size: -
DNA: TGCAGCGGATCGAGGACAGACCAAGAGACCCAGTACTTC
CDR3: CSGSRTDQETQYF

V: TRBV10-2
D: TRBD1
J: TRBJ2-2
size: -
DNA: TGCGCCAGCAGACCCAGACAGGGGAATAATTCCGGGGAGCTGTTTTTT
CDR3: CASRPRQGNNSGELFF

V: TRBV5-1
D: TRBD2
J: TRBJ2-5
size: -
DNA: TGCGCCAGCAGCTTTGCGACTAGCGACCAAGAGACCCAGTACTTC
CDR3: CASSFATSDQETQYF

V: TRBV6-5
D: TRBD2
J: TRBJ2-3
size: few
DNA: TGTGCCAGTGGTCTAGCGGTCGGCACAGATACGCAGTATTTT
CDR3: CASGLAVGTDTQYF

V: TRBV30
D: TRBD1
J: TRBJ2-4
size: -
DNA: TGTGCCTGGGGGACAGTCGGGAACATTCAGTACTTC
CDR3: CAWGTVGNIQYF

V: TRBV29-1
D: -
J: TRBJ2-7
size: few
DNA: TGCAGCGTTGACAGGGGCGGCGAGCAGTACTTC
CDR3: CSVDRGGEQYF

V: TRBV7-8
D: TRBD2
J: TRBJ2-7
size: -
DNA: TGTGCCAGCAGGCTAGCGGGAGCGAGGGCCTACGAGCAGTACTTC
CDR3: CASRLAGARAYEQYF

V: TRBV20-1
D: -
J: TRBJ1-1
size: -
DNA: TGCAGTGCCAGACAGGTCGCGGAAGCTTTCTTT
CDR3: CSARQVAEAFF

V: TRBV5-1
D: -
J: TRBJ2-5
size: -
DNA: TGCGCCAGCAGCTTGGTAGAGGGTGGGGAGACCCAGTACTTC
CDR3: CASSLVEGGETQYF

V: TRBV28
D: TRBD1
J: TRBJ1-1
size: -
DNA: TGTGCCAGCAGGCGGACAGGGTACACTGAAGCTTTCTTT
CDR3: CASRRTGYTEAFF

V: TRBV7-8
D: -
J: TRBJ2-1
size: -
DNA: TGTGCCAGCAGCAACCTAGCGAACTCCTACAATGAGCAGTTCTTC
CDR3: CASSNLANSYNEQFF

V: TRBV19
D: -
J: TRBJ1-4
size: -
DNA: TGTGCCAGTAGTATCCAAGGGCGGGGACCGCCGAATGAAAAACTGTTTTTT
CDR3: CASSIQGRGPPNEKLFF

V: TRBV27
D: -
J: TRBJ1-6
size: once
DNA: TGTGCCAGCAGCCGGACCGGGGTAGGGTCACCCCTCCACTTT
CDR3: CASSRTGVGSPLHF

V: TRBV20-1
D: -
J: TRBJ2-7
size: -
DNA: TGCAGTGCTAGGAGGTACGAGCAGTACTTC
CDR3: CSARRYEQYF

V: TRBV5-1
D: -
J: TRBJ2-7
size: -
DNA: TGCGCCAGCAGTCCTAAGGGAGTCGAGCAGTACTTC
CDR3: CASSPKGVEQYF

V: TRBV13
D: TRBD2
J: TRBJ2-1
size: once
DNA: TGTGCCAGCAGCTCCCGACTAGCGGGAGGGTGGAATGAGCAGTTCTTC
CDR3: CASSSRLAGGWNEQFF

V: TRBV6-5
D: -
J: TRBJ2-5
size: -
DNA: TGTGCCAGCAGTTACTCTAGCTGGGAGACCCAGTACTTC
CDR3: CASSYSSWETQYF

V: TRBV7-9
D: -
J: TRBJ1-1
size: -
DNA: TGTGCCAGCAGCCCTCCGGGCCCGAGAGGGGCTTTCTTT
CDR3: CASSPPGPRGAFF

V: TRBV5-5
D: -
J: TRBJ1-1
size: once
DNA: TGTGCCAGCAGCTTGGAACTGTACACTGAAGCTTTCTTT
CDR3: CASSLELYTEAFF

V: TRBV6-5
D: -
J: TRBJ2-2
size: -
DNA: TGTGCCAGCAGGACCAGGGTATTTGGCACCGGGGAGCTGTTTTTT
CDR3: CASRTRVFGTGELFF

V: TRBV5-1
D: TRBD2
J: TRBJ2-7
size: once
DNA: TGCGCCAGCAGCCTCCGGTTCGCGGGAGAGACCTACGAGCAGTACTTC
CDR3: CASSLRFAGETYEQYF

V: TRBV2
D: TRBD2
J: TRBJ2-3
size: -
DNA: TGTGCCAGCACCCCTTCGCCTAGCGGAGCGGGGACAGATACGCAGTATTTT
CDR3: CASTPSPSGAGTDTQYF

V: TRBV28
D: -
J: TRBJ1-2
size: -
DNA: TGTGCCACCAAGATGACAGGACTTGGCTACACCTTC
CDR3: CATKMTGLGYTF

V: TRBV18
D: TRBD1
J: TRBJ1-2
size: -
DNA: TGTGCCAGCTCACCAGAGACAGGGGATGGCTACACCTTC
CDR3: CASSPETGDGYTF

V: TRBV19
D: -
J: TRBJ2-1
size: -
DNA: TGTGCCAGTAGTCCAGGGGACGTGGACAATGAGCAGTTCTTC
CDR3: CASSPGDVDNEQFF

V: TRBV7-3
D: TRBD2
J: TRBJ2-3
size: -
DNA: TGTGCCAGCAGCTTGGGACTAGCAAGCACAGATACGCAGTATTTT
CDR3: CASSLGLASTDTQYF

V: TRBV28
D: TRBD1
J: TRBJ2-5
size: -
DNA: TGTGCCAGCAGTTTAGGGACAGGACAAGAGACCCAGTACTTC
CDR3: CASSLGTGQETQYF

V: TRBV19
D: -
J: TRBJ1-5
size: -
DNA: TGTGCCAGTAGTATAACAGGGTATAGCAATCAGCCCCAGCATTTT
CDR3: CASSITGYSNQPQHF

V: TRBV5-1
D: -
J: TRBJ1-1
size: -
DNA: TGCGCCAGCAGCTTGGCCGGGACCGCGGGAACTGAAGCTTTCTTT
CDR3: CASSLAGTAGTEAFF

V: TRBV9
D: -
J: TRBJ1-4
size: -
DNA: TGTGCCAGCAGCGAATCTCCAACTAATGAAAAACTGTTTTTT
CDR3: CASSESPTNEKLFF

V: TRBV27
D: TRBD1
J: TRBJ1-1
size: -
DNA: TGTGCCAGCAATCCCGGGACAGGGTATGGCACTGAAGCTTTCTTT
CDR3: CASNPGTGYGTEAFF

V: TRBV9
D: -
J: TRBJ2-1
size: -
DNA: TGTGCCAGCAGCGTAGGGAGTCTAGACCTCTACAATGAGCAGTTCTTC
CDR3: CASSVGSLDLYNEQFF

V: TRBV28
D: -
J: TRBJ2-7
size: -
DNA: TGTGCCAGCAGCCGGGGTTACGAGCAGTACTTC
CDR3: CASSRGYEQYF

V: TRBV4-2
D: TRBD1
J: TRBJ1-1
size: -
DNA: TGTGCCAGCAGCCAAGCTGAGGGTTTGGGGACAGACACTAACACTGAAGCTTTCTTT
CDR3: CASSQAEGLGTDTNTEAFF

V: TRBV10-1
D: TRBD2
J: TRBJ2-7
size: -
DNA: TGCGCCAGCACTGGAGGGACTAGCGGGAGGCTCCACGAGCAGTACTTC
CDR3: CASTGGTSGRLHEQYF

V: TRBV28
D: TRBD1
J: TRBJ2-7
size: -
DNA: TGTGCCAGCAGTTTTTTCCAGGGGGTCCCCTACGAGCAGTACTTC
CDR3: CASSFFQGVPYEQYF

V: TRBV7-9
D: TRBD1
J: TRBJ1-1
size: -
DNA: TGTGCCAGCAGCGGCCGGGACAGGGGGCTCGGGACTGAAGCTTTCTTT
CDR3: CASSGRDRGLGTEAFF

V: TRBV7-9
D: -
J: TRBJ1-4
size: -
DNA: TGTGCCAGCAGCTTCAGGAAAGGACAGCGGAATGAAAAACTGTTTTTT
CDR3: CASSFRKGQRNEKLFF

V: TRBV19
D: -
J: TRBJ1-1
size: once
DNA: TGTGCCAGTAGTTTTTATTTGAACACTGAAGCTTTCTTT
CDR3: CASSFYLNTEAFF

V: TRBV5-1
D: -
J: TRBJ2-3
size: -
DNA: TGCGCCAGCAGCTTGTATGGGGGACAGGCGGGAGCAGATACGCAGTATTTT
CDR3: CASSLYGGQAGADTQYF

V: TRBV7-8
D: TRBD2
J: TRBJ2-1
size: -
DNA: TGTGCCAGCAGCCCTTCGGGACTAGCGGGGCAAGAGCAGTTCTTC
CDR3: CASSPSGLAGQEQFF

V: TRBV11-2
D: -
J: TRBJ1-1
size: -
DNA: TGTGCCAGCAGCTTAGATTACCTATGGAACACTGAAGCTTTCTTT
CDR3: CASSLDYLWNTEAFF

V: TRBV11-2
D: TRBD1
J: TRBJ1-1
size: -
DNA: TGTGCCAGCAGCTTCGAGGGGGCAGGGACTGAAGCTTTCTTT
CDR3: CASSFEGAGTEAFF

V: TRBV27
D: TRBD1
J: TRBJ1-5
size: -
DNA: TGTGCCAGCACCCTTTGTGGGGACAGAGAACCGCAGAGGAGCAATCAGCCCCAGCATTTT
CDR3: CASTLCGDREPQRSNQPQHF

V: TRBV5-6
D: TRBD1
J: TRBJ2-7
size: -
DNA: TGTGCCAGCAGCAACCGGGACAGATCCTACGAGCAGTACTTC
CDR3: CASSNRDRSYEQYF

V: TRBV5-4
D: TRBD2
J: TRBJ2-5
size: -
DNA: TGTGCCAGCAGCCCCCAGGGGGGACTAGCGGGAGCAGAGACCCAGTACTTC
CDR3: CASSPQGGLAGAETQYF

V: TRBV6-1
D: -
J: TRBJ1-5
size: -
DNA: TGTGCCAGCAGTGAAGGGTCCGGGGGCAATCAGCCCCAGCATTTT
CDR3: CASSEGSGGNQPQHF